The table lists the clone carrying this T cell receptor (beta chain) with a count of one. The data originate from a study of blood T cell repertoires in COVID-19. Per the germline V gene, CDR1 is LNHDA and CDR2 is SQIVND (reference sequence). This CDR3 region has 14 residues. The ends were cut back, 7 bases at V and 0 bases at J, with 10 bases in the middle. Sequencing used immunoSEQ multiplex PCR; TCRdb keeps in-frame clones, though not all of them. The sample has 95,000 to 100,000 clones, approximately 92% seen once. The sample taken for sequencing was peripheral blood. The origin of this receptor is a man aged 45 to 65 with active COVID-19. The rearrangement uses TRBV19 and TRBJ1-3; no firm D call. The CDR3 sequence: CASTPGFSGNTIYF. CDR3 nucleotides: TGTGCCAGTACCCCGGGATTCTCTGGAAACACCATATATTTT.